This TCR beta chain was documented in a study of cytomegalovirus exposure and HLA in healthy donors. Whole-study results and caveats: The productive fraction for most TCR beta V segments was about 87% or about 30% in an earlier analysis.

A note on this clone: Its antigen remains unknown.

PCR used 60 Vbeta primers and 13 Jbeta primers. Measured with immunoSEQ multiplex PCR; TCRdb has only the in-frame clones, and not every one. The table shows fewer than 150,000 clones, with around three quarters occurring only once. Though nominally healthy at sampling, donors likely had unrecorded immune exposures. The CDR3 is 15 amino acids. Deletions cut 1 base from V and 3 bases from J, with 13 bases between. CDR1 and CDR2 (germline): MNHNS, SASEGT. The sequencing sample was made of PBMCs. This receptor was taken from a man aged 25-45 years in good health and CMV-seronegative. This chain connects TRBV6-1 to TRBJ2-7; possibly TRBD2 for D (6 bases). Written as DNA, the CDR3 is TGTGCCAGCAGTGAAGTTCGGGGGACCTTCTACGAGCAGTACTTC. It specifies CASSEVRGTFYEQYF.